These 8 T cell receptor beta chains were all obtained from the same sample, sequenced in a study of Ad26.COV2.S vaccination and SARS-CoV-2 variants. Specified treatment: roughly 18 received Ad26.COV2.S at low or high dose, single or two shots; a few received placebo; per-sample allocation not given. Specimens were obtained on day 63 following the first vaccine or placebo injection. The table came from immunoSEQ multiplex PCR; TCRdb's copy has only in-frame clones and leaves some out. The data hold approximately 360,000 clones, with around four fifths observed a single time. This material consisted of peripheral blood, taken in a trial of Ad26.COV2.S vaccine versus placebo. The receptor source for this set is a person between 18 and 59 years old who received the Ad26.COV2.S COVID-19 vaccine or a placebo.

The chain employs TRBV24-1 and TRBJ2-5; D not resolved. The V gene lost 3 bases and the J gene lost 9 bases, with 25 bases spanning the gap. Germline assignment: CDR1 KGHDR and CDR2 SFDVKD. The CDR3 length is 17 residues. Written as DNA, the CDR3 is TGTGCCACCAGTGATCCCAAGTCCGGACCCCAAAATAGGGCCCAGTACTTC. Translating it yields CATSDPKSGPQNRAQYF.

In this sample, this clone turned up a few times. J is TRBJ2-7 and V is TRBV7-9; TRBD1 matches 8 bases. From germline, CDR1 is SEHNR and CDR2 FQNEAQ (reference sequence). Germline trimming cut 1 base from V and 1 base from J; bases unmatched to any gene: 0. CDR3 length equals 14 residues. CDR3 in amino acids: CASSLGDRSYEQYF. CDR3 in DNA: TGTGCCAGCAGCTTAGGGGACAGGTCCTACGAGCAGTACTTC.

The chain is built from TRBV6-6 and TRBJ2-7, with D maybe TRBD1 (5 bases). The CDR3 consists of 17 residues. The V gene lost 5 bases and the J gene lost 2 bases, with 22 bases spanning the gap. CDR1 MNHNY and CDR2 SVGAGI come from the germline V gene (reference sequence). The DNA for the CDR3 is TGTGCCAGCAGTCCCCGCATCCCAGACAGCTACCCCTACGAGCAGTACTTC. Residues: CASSPRIPDSYPYEQYF.

The chain recombines TRBV7-2 with TRBJ2-7; D is ambiguous. The V gene lost 1 base and the J gene lost 0 bases, with 7 bases spanning the gap. Germline V gives CDR1 SGHTA, CDR2 FQGNSA. The CDR3 covers 14 residues. Here the CDR3 DNA reads TGTGCCAGCAGCTTAGATCCGGGCTCCTACGAGCAGTACTTC. Its translation is CASSLDPGSYEQYF.

V usage is TRBV28 and J usage is TRBJ1-2; D ambiguous. The CDR3 runs to 11 residues. Germline CDR1 MDHEN, CDR2 SYDVKM. V shed 10 bases and J shed 2 bases, with 8 bases lying between them. As DNA, the CDR3 is TGTGCCACGCCAGCCAACTATGGCTACACCTTC. Translation gives CATPANYGYTF.

J is TRBJ1-2 and V is TRBV6-5, with D hard to call. CDR1 is MNHEY, CDR2 SVGAGI, per germline. This CDR3 region has 14 residues. V lost 1 base to trimming and J lost 8 bases, with 14 bases between them. CDR3 sequence reads: CASSYFGEVGGYTF. The CDR3 region has the DNA TGTGCCAGCAGTTACTTCGGGGAAGTGGGAGGCTACACCTTC.

The chain couples TRBV29-1 to TRBJ2-7; D perhaps matches TRBD1 (5 bases). The CDR3 spans 13 residues. In germline, CDR1 is SQVTM, CDR2 ANQGSEA. Trimming pared 3 bases from V and 0 bases from J, leaving 9 bases between. The CDR3 sequence: CSVENRSSYEQYF. The CDR3 DNA is TGCAGCGTTGAGAACAGGAGCTCCTACGAGCAGTACTTC.

This chain links TRBV5-1 with TRBJ1-1; D perhaps matches TRBD1 (5 bases). The V end lost 1 base, the J end lost 2 bases, and 9 bases lay between the germline ends. This CDR3 region has 14 residues. The germline V gene has CDR1 SGHRS and CDR2 YFSETQ. The CDR3 protein is CASSLTDTNTEAFF. CDR3 DNA: TGCGCCAGCAGCTTGACGGACACCAACACTGAAGCTTTCTTT.